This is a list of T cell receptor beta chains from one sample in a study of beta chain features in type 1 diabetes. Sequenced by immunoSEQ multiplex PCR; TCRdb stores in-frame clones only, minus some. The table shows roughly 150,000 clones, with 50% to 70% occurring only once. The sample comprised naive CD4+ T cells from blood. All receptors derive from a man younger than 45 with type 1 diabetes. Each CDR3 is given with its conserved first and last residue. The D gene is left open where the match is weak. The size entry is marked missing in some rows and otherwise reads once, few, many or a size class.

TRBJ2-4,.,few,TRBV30,TGTGCCTGGAGGGACGGGACCGCTAGGCTACAGTACTTC,CAWRDGTARLQYF
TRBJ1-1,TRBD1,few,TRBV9,TGTGCCAGCAGCCCCTCCGGGACAGCGAACACTGAAGCTTTCTTT,CASSPSGTANTEAFF
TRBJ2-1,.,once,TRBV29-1,TGCAGCGTTGATGGTGGGGGGGCCGATGAGCAGTTCTTC,CSVDGGGADEQFF
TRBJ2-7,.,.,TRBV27,TGTGCCAGCAGTTTAACCCCTGGGAACAGCTACGAGCAGTACTTC,CASSLTPGNSYEQYF
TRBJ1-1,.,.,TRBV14,TGTGCCAGCAGCCTAGTGCGGCAGACCCCTGAAGCTTTCTTT,CASSLVRQTPEAFF
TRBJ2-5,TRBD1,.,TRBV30,TGTGCCTGGGGGTATAGACAGGGTGAGACCCAGTACTTC,CAWGYRQGETQYF
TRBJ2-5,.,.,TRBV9,TGTGCCAGCAGCGTGGGCCCAAGATACGATCAAGAGACCCAGTACTTC,CASSVGPRYDQETQYF
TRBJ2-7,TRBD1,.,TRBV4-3,TGCGCCAGCAGCCAGGGACAGGGGGCAACCTACGAGCAGTACTTC,CASSQGQGATYEQYF
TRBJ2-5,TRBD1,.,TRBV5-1,TGCGCCAGCAGCTTGGCCGGAGGGACAGGGCAAGAGACCCAGTACTTC,CASSLAGGTGQETQYF
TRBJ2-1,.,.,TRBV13,TGTGCCAGCAGCTTAAGCGGAAACAATGAGCAGTTCTTC,CASSLSGNNEQFF
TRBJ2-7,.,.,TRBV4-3,TGCGCCAGCAGCCAAGAGACGGGCCCCTACGAGCAGTACTTC,CASSQETGPYEQYF
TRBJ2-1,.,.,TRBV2,TGTGCCAGCAGACTGGACAGCGACAATGAGCAGTTCTTC,CASRLDSDNEQFF
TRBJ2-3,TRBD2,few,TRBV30,TGTGCCTGGAGTGTTGGGAGGACTAGCGGGCACACAGATACGCAGTATTTT,CAWSVGRTSGHTDTQYF
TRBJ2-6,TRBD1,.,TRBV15,TGTGCCACCAGCATAGGACAGGGCACCTCTGGGGCCAACGTCCTGACTTTC,CATSIGQGTSGANVLTF
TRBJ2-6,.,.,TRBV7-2,TGTGCCAGCAGCTGGGTCGGGACCTCGTCTGGGGCCAACGTCCTGACTTTC,CASSWVGTSSGANVLTF
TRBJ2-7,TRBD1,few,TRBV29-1,TGCAGCGTTGAAATAGGGGGACAGCTCCACGAGCAGTACTTC,CSVEIGGQLHEQYF
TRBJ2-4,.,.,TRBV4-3,TGCGCCAGCAGCCAAGAGATCGGGAAAAACATTCAGTACTTC,CASSQEIGKNIQYF
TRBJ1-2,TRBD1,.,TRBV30,TGTGCCTGGAGTGCCGCACCGACAGGGGAGAACTATGGCTACACCTTC,CAWSAAPTGENYGYTF
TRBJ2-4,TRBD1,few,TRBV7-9,TGTGCCAGCAGCTTAGCGGTAACAGGGGAGAGCATTCAGTACTTC,CASSLAVTGESIQYF
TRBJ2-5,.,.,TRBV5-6,TGTGCCAGCAGCCTGGACTACCTTTCGGGGGAGACCCAGTACTTC,CASSLDYLSGETQYF
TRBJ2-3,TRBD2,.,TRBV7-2,TGTGCCAGCAGCTTAGGACTAGCGGGGAACACAGATACGCAGTATTTT,CASSLGLAGNTDTQYF
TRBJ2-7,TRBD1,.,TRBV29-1,TGCAGCGTTACAGGGGACCTCTACGAGCAGTACTTC,CSVTGDLYEQYF
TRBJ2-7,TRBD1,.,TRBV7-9,TGTGCCAGCAGCGCAAGACAGGGAAAAAGCGAGCAGTACTTC,CASSARQGKSEQYF
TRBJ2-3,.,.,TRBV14,TGTGCCAGCAGCCCCGGTTTCACTAGCACAGATACGCAGTATTTT,CASSPGFTSTDTQYF
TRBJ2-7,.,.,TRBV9,TGTGCCAGCAGCGTAGATCCGACAGGCCAGAGCTCCTACGAGCAGTACTTC,CASSVDPTGQSSYEQYF
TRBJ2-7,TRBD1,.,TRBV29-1,TGCAGCGTTGTCGGCGACAGGGGGTCGTACGAGCAGTACTTC,CSVVGDRGSYEQYF
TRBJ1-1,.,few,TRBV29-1,TGCAGCGTTGAGGAAGGGATAAACACTGAAGCTTTCTTT,CSVEEGINTEAFF
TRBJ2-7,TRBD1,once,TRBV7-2,TGTGCCAGCAGTCAACTAACAGGGGGCGTCTACGAGCAGTACTTC,CASSQLTGGVYEQYF
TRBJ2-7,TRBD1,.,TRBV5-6,TGTGCCAGCAGCTTCGGGACAGGGGTTTACGAGCAGTACTTC,CASSFGTGVYEQYF
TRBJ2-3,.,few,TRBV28,TGTGCCAGCAGTCCACCGGGCCTCCACACAGATACGCAGTATTTT,CASSPPGLHTDTQYF
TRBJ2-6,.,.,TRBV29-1,TGCAGCGTTGAAAGTGGAGGGACCTCTGGGGCCAACGTCCTGACTTTC,CSVESGGTSGANVLTF
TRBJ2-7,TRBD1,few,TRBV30,TGTGCCTGGACACAGGGGGATGAGCAGTACTTC,CAWTQGDEQYF
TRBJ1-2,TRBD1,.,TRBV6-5,TGTGCCTCGGGGGACAGGGTTCTTGGCTACACCTTC,CASGDRVLGYTF
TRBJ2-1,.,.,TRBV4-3,TGCGCCAGCAGCCAAGATCGAGGGACGGGCTACAATGAGCAGTTCTTC,CASSQDRGTGYNEQFF
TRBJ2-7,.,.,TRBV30,TGTGCCTGGAGTAGAAGGAGATACGAGCAGTACTTC,CAWSRRRYEQYF
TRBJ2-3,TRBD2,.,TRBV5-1,TGCGCCAGCAGCCAACTAGCGGACCGCTTCACAGATACGCAGTATTTT,CASSQLADRFTDTQYF
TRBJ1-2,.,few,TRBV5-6,TGTGCCAGCAGCGTAGGACGGATGTATGGCTACACCTTC,CASSVGRMYGYTF
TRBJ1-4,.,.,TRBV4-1,TGCGCCAGCAGCTCCACCCCGGGAGCTAGACATGAAAAACTGTTTTTT,CASSSTPGARHEKLFF
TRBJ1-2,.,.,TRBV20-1,TGCAGTGCTCGAGGCTTCCCAGGCGGGACCTTC,CSARGFPGGTF
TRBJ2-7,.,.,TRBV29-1,TGCAGCGTCAAGACCACAGACACCTACGAGCAGTACTTC,CSVKTTDTYEQYF
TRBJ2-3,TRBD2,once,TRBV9,TGTGCCAGCAGCCCCGGTCTAGCGGGGGGGGTCACAGATACGCAGTATTTT,CASSPGLAGGVTDTQYF
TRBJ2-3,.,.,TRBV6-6,TGTGCCAGCACTTACTTGGCTAGCACAGATACGCAGTATTTT,CASTYLASTDTQYF
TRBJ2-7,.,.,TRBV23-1,TGCGCCAACCCCCGAAGGTCCTACGAGCAGTACTTC,CANPRRSYEQYF
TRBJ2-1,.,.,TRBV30,TGTGCCTGGAGTGTAAGCTCCGAGGGGAATGAGCAGTTCTTC,CAWSVSSEGNEQFF
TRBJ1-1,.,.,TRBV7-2,TGTGCCAGCAGCTTAGCACGGGGTTTGAACACTGAAGCTTTCTTT,CASSLARGLNTEAFF
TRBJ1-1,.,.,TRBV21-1,TGTGCCAGCAGGACCGAGGGGCGAACTGAAGCTTTCTTT,CASRTEGRTEAFF
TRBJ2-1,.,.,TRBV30,TGTGCCTGGAGTTGGCACAATGAGCAGTTCTTC,CAWSWHNEQFF
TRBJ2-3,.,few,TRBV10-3,TGTGCCATCAGTGGAGTCAGCACAGATACGCAGTATTTT,CAISGVSTDTQYF
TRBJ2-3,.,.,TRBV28,TGTGCCAGCAGTTTTGGGCAGGGTCGCACAGATACGCAGTATTTT,CASSFGQGRTDTQYF
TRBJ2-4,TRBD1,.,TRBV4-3,TGCGCCAGCAGCAAGACAGGGGCAAACATTCAGTACTTC,CASSKTGANIQYF
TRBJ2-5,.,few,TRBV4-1,TGCGCCAGCAGCTGGGAAGGAGGGCCCGAGACCCAGTACTTC,CASSWEGGPETQYF
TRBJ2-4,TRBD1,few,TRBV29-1,TGCAGCGTTGTCGGGACAGGGTCGAACATTCAGTACTTC,CSVVGTGSNIQYF
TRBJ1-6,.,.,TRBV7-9,TGTGCCAGCAGCTTAGCTCGGCAGGAACCCCTCCACTTT,CASSLARQEPLHF
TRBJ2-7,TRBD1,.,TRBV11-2,TGTGCCAGCAGATTTACAGGGGGTGAGGGCTCCTACGAGCAGTACTTC,CASRFTGGEGSYEQYF
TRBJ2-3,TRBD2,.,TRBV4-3,TGCGCCAGCAGCCCCCGAGCGGGGGAGACAGATACGCAGTATTTT,CASSPRAGETDTQYF
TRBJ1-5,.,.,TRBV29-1,TGCAGCGTTAGCCAGGACTCTCGCCAGCCCCAGCATTTT,CSVSQDSRQPQHF
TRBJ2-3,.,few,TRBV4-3,TGCGCCAGCAGCCAAGATCCGGGCCCCGCAGATACGCAGTATTTT,CASSQDPGPADTQYF